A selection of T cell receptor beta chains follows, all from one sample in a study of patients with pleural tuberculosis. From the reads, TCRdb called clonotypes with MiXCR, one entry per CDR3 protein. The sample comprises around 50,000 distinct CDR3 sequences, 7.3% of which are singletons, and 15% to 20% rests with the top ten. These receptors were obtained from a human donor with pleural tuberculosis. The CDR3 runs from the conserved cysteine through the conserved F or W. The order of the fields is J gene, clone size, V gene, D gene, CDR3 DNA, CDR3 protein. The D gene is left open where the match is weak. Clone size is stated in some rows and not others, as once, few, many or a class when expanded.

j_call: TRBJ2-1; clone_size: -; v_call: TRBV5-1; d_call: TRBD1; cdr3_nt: TGCGCCAGCAGGGAGAAGGACAGGGGGAATGAGCAGTTCTTC; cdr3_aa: CASREKDRGNEQFF
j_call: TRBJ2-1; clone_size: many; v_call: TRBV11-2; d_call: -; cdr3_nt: TGTGCCAGCAGCTTTGGACAAAGCTCCTACAATGAGCAGTTCTTC; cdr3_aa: CASSFGQSSYNEQFF
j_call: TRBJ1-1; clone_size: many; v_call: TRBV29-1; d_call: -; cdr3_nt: TGCAGCGTTGATCGGCCAGAGAACACTGAAGCTTTCTTT; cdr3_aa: CSVDRPENTEAFF
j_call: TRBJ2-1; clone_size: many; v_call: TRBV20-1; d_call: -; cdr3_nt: TGCAGTGCCGCCCCGGGACATCGAGGCAACGGTGAGCAGTTCTTC; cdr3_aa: CSAAPGHRGNGEQFF
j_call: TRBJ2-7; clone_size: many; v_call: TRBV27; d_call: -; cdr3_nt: TGTGCCAGCAGTTTACACTCCGCCTACGAGCAGTACTTC; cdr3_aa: CASSLHSAYEQYF
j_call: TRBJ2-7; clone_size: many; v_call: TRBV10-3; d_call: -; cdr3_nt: TGTGCCATCAGGGACAGCCCCTACGAGCAGTACTTC; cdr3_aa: CAIRDSPYEQYF
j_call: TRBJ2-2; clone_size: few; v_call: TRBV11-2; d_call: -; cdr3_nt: TGTGCCAGCAGCTTTACACAGAACACCGGGGAGCTGTTTTTT; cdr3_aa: CASSFTQNTGELFF
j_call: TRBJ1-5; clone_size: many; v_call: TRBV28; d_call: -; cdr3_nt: TGTGCCAGCAGTTTCAGGGAGAATAGCAATCAGCCCCAGCATTTT; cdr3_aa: CASSFRENSNQPQHF
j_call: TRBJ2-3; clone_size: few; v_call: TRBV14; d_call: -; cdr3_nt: TGTGCCAGCAGCCAAGCTAGCTCTAGCACAGATACGCAGTATTTT; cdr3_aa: CASSQASSSTDTQYF
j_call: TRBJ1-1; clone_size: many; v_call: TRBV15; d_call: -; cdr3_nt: TGTGCCACCAGCAGTTGGGGGAACACTGAAGCTTTCTTT; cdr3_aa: CATSSWGNTEAFF
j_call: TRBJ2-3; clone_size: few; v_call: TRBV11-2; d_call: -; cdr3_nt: TGTGCCAGCAGGTTCAACAGGGGCGGGGCAGATACGCAGTATTTT; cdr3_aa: CASRFNRGGADTQYF
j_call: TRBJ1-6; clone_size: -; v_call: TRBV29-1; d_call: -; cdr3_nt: TGCAGCGTTGGAGAGGGAAAGGGTTCACCCCCCCACTTT; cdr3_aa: CSVGEGKGSPPHF
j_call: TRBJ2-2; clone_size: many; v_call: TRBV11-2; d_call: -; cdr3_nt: TGTGCCAGCAGCCCTTACCGACCAGACACCGGGGAGCTGTTTTTT; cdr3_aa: CASSPYRPDTGELFF
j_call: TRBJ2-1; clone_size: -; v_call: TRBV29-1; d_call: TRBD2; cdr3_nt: TGCAGCGCTGCCGGGACTAGCGACTACAATGAGCAGTTCTTC; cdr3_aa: CSAAGTSDYNEQFF
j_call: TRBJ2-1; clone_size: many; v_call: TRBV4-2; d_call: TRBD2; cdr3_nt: TGTGCCAGCAGCCAAGGGCTAGCGGGGCTATACAATGAGCAGTTCTTC; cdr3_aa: CASSQGLAGLYNEQFF